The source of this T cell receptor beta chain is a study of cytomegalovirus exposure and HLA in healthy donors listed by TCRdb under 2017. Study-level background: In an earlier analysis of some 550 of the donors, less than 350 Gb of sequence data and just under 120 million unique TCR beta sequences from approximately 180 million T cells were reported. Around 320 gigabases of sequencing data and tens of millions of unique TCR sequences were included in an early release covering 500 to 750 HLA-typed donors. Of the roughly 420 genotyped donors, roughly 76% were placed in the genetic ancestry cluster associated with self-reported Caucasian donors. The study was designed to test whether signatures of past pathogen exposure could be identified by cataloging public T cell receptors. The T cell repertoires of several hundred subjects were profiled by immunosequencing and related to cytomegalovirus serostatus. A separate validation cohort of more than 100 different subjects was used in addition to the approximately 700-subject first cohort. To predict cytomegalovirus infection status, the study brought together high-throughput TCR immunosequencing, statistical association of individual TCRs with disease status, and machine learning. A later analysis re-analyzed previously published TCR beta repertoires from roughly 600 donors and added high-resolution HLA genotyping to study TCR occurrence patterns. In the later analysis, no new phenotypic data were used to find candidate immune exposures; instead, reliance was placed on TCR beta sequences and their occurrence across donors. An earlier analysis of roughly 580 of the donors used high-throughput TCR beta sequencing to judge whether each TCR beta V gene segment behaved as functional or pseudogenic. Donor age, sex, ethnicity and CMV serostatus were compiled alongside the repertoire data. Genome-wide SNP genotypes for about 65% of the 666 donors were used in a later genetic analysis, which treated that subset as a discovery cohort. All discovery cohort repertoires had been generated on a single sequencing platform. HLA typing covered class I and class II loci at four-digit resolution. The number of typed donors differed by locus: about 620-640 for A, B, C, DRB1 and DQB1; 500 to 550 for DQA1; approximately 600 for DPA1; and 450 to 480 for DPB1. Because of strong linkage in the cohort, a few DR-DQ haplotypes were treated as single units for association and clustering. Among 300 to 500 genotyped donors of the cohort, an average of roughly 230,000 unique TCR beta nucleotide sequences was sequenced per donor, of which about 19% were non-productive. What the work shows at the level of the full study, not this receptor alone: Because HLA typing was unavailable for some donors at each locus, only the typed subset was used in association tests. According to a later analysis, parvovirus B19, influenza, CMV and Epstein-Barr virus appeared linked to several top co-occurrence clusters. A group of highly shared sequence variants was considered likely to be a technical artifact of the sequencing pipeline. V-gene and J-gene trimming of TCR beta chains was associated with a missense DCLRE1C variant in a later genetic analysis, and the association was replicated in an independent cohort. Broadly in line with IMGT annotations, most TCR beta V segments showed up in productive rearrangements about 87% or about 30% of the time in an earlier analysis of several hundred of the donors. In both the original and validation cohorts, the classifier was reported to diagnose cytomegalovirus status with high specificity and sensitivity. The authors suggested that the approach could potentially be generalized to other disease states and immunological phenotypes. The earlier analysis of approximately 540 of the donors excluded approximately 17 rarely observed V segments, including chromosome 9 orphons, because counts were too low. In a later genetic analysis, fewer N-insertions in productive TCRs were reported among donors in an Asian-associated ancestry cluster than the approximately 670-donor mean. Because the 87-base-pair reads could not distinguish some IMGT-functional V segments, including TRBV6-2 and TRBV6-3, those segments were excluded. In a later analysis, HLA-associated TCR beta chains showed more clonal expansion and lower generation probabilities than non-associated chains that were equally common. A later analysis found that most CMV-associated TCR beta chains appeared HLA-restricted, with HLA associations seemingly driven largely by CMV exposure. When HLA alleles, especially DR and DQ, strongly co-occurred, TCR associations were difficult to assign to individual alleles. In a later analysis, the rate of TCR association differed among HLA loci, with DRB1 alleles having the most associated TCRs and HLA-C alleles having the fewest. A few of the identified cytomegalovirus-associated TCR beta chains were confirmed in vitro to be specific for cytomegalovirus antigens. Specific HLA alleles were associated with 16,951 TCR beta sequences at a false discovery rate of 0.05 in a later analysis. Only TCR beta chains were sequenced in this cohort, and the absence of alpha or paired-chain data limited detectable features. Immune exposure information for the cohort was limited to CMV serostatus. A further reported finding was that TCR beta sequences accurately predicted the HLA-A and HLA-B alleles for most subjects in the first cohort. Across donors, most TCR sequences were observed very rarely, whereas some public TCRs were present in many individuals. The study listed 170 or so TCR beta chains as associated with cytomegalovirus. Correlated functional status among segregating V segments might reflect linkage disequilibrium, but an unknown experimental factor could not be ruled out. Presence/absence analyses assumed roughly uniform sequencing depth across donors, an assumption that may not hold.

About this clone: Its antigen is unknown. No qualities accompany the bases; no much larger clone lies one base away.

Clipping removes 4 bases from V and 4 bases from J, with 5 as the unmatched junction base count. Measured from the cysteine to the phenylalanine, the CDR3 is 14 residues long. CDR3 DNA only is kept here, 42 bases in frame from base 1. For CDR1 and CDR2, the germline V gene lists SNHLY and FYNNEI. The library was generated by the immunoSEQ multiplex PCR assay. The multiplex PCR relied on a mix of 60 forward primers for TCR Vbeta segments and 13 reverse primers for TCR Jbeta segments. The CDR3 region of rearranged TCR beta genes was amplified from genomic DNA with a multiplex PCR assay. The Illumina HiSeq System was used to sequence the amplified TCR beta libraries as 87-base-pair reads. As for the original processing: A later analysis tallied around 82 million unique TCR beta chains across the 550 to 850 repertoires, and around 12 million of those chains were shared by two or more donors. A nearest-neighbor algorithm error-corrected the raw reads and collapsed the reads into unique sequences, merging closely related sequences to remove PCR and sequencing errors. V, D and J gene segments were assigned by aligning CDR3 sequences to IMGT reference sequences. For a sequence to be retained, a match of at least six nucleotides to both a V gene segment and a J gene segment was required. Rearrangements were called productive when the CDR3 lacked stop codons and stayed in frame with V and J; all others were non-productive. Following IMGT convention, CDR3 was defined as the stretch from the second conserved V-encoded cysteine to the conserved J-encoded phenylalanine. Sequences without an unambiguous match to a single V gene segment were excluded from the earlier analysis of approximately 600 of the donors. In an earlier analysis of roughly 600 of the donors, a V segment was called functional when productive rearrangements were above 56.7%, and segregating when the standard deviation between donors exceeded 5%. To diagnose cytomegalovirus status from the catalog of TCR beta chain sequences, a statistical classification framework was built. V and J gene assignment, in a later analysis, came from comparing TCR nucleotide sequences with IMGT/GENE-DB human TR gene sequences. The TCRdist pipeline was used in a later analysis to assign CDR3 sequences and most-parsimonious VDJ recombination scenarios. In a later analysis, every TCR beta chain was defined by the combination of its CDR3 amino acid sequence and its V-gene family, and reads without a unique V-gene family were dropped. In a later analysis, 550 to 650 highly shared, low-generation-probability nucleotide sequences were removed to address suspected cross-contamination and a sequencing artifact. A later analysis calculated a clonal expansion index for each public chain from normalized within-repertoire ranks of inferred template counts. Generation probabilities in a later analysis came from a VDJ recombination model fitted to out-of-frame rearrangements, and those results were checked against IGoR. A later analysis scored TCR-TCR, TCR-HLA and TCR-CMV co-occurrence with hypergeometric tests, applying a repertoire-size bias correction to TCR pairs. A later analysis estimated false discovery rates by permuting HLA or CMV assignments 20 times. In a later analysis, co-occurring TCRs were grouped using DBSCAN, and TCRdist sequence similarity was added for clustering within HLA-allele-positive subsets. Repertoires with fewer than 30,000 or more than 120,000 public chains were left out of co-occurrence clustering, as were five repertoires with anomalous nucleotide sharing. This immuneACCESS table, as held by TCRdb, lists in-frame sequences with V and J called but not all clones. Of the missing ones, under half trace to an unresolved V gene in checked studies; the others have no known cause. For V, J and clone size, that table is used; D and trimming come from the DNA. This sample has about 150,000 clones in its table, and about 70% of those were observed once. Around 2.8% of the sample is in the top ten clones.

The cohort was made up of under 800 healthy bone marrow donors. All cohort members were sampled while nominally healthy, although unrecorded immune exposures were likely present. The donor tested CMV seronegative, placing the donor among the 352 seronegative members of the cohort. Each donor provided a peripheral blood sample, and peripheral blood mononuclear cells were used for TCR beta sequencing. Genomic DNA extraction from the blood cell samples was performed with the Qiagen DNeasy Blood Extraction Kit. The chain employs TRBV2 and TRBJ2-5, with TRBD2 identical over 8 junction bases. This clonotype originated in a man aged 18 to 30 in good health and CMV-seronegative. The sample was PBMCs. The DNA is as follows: TGTGCCAGCAGTGCGTGGCTAGCGGGAGAGACCCAGTACTTC. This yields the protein CASSAWLAGETQYF.